A selection of T cell receptor beta chains follows, all from one sample in a study of blood T cell repertoires in COVID-19. The table came from immunoSEQ multiplex PCR; TCRdb's copy has only in-frame clones and leaves some out. This sample has hundreds of thousands of clones, with around 90% found just once. The material sequenced was peripheral blood. These receptors originate from a man aged 18 to 35 with COVID-19, enrolled during active disease. Each CDR3 is given with its conserved first and last residue. D genes are given only for firm matches. Not every row has a clone size; where given, it reads once, few, many or a size class.

V gene	clone size	CDR3 length	J gene	D gene	CDR3 protein	CDR3 DNA
TRBV19	.	15	TRBJ2-7	.	CASSTWAGSSYEQYF	TGTGCCAGTAGTACCTGGGCAGGAAGCTCCTACGAGCAGTACTTC
TRBV15	.	13	TRBJ2-3	TRBD2	CATSRDLQREQYF	TGTGCCACCAGCAGAGATCTGCAGCGGGAGCAGTATTTT
TRBV7-6	.	18	TRBJ2-1	.	CASSLEVGGAVYESEQFF	TGTGCCAGCAGCTTAGAGGTGGGGGGGGCGGTTTACGAGAGTGAGCAGTTCTTC
TRBV7-8	once	15	TRBJ2-7	TRBD1	CASSRTGGFTYEQYF	TGTGCCAGCAGCAGAACAGGGGGCTTTACCTACGAGCAGTACTTC
TRBV19	.	15	TRBJ2-6	TRBD1	CASDDRGSGANVLTF	TGTGCCAGTGACGACAGGGGCTCTGGGGCCAACGTCCTGACTTTC
TRBV6-5	.	13	TRBJ2-5	.	CASSLQGLETQYF	TGTGCCAGCAGTCTCCAGGGTTTAGAGACCCAGTACTTC
TRBV4-1	.	14	TRBJ2-7	TRBD2	CASSQDGAGVQQYF	TGCGCCAGCAGCCAAGATGGGGCGGGGGTCCAGCAGTACTTC
TRBV27	.	14	TRBJ1-1	.	CASSLGGGATEAFF	TGTGCCAGCAGTTTAGGGGGAGGGGCCACTGAAGCTTTCTTT
TRBV2	.	14	TRBJ2-3	.	CASSLGTVTDTQYF	TGTGCCAGCAGTTTGGGGACTGTCACAGATACGCAGTATTTT
TRBV4-1	.	15	TRBJ2-5	TRBD2	CASRDGTSVGETQYF	TGCGCCAGCAGGGACGGGACTAGCGTTGGGGAGACCCAGTACTTC
TRBV7-8	.	15	TRBJ1-5	.	CASRPNGGPGQPQHF	TGTGCCAGCAGGCCGAACGGGGGTCCAGGTCAGCCCCAGCATTTT
TRBV2	.	14	TRBJ2-1	.	CASSAGIGDNEQFF	TGTGCCAGCAGTGCAGGGATCGGAGACAATGAGCAGTTCTTC
TRBV12-3/TRBV12-4	.	11	TRBJ2-1	.	CASESYNEQFF	TGTGCCAGCGAGTCTTACAATGAGCAGTTCTTC
TRBV19	.	17	TRBJ1-5	.	CASSPQATTVTNQPQHF	TGTGCCAGTAGTCCGCAAGCGACGACGGTTACTAATCAGCCCCAGCATTTT
TRBV5-4	.	14	TRBJ2-7	.	CASSSRESSYEQYF	TGTGCCAGCAGCTCAAGGGAGAGCTCCTACGAGCAGTACTTC
TRBV18	.	15	TRBJ1-2	TRBD1	CASSPGTGVNYGYTF	TGTGCCAGCTCACCGGGGACAGGGGTTAACTATGGCTACACCTTC
TRBV3-1/TRBV3-2	.	14	TRBJ1-4	.	CASSGVQGGEKLFF	TGTGCCAGCAGCGGAGTTCAGGGTGGTGAAAAACTGTTTTTT
TRBV30	.	14	TRBJ2-2	TRBD1	CAWRAGQGVGELFF	TGTGCCTGGAGGGCGGGACAGGGGGTCGGGGAGCTGTTTTTT
TRBV5-1	.	19	TRBJ2-6	TRBD1	CASSETGDPGGSGANVLTF	TGCGCCAGCAGCGAGACAGGGGACCCCGGAGGCTCTGGGGCCAACGTCCTGACTTTC
TRBV5-1	once	13	TRBJ2-3	.	CASSTGHTDTQYF	TGCGCCAGCAGCACGGGACACACAGATACGCAGTATTTT
TRBV5-6	.	14	TRBJ2-3	.	CASSLWRSSDTQYF	TGTGCCAGCAGCTTATGGCGGTCCAGCGATACGCAGTATTTT
TRBV13	.	16	TRBJ2-2	.	CASSLPGTGYTGELFF	TGTGCCAGCAGCTTACCCGGTACAGGGTACACCGGGGAGCTGTTTTTT
TRBV7-6	.	17	TRBJ2-6	TRBD2	CASSSTSGNSGANVLTF	TGTGCCAGCAGCTCGACTAGCGGGAACTCTGGGGCCAACGTCCTGACTTTC
TRBV5-1	once	16	TRBJ2-2	TRBD1	CASSNHGTAVTGELFF	TGCGCCAGCAGCAACCACGGGACAGCCGTGACCGGGGAGCTGTTTTTT
TRBV7-9	.	19	TRBJ2-6	TRBD1	CASSLPRGQAFSGANVLTF	TGTGCCAGCAGCTTACCCAGGGGACAGGCCTTCTCTGGGGCCAACGTCCTGACTTTC
TRBV18	once	15	TRBJ2-7	.	CASSPSNGESYEQYF	TGTGCCAGCTCGCCGAGTAACGGGGAGAGCTACGAGCAGTACTTC
TRBV5-1	once	13	TRBJ2-2	.	CASSSGQGGELFF	TGCGCCAGCAGCTCTGGACAAGGCGGGGAGCTGTTTTTT
TRBV27	.	17	TRBJ2-6	TRBD1	CASRPWGQGAGANVLTF	TGTGCCAGCAGACCGTGGGGACAGGGGGCGGGGGCCAACGTCCTGACTTTC
TRBV29-1	many	16	TRBJ2-1	.	CSVEDRQGSSYNEQFF	TGCAGCGTTGAAGACCGTCAGGGTAGCTCCTACAATGAGCAGTTCTTC
TRBV24-1	few	16	TRBJ2-1	TRBD2	CATSDSSGSGYNEQFF	TGTGCCACCAGTGATTCTAGCGGGAGTGGTTACAATGAGCAGTTCTTC
TRBV5-4	.	16	TRBJ2-2	.	CASSLYKWGGNGELFF	TGTGCCAGCAGCTTATACAAATGGGGAGGAAACGGGGAGCTGTTTTTT
TRBV19	.	15	TRBJ2-2	.	CASRNRDTPTGELFF	TGTGCCAGTAGGAACCGGGACACTCCAACCGGGGAGCTGTTTTTT
TRBV9	.	20	TRBJ2-2	TRBD2	CASSPRVPLAGDLLNGELFF	TGTGCCAGCAGCCCGAGGGTGCCGCTAGCGGGGGATCTTCTAAACGGGGAGCTGTTTTTT
TRBV11-3	.	14	TRBJ2-1	.	CASSLAAASAEQFF	TGTGCCAGCAGTCTCGCGGCGGCTAGTGCTGAGCAGTTCTTC
TRBV19	.	15	TRBJ2-7	TRBD2	CASSNQRGGRYEQYF	TGTGCCAGTAGTAACCAGCGGGGGGGCCGCTACGAGCAGTACTTC
TRBV6-5	.	13	TRBJ2-1	.	CASLSTTYNEQFF	TGTGCCAGCCTTTCGACAACATACAATGAGCAGTTCTTC
TRBV5-5	.	15	TRBJ2-7	.	CASSLWAGTAYEQYF	TGTGCCAGCAGCTTGTGGGCGGGGACGGCCTACGAGCAGTACTTC
TRBV25-1	.	14	TRBJ1-1	.	CASSEFRGITEAFF	TGTGCCAGCAGTGAATTCCGGGGGATCACTGAAGCTTTCTTT
TRBV18	.	16	TRBJ1-1	.	CASSPQPGSRNTEAFF	TGTGCCAGCTCACCACAACCGGGTAGTCGGAACACTGAAGCTTTCTTT
TRBV9	.	15	TRBJ1-3	TRBD1	CASSERQGRGNTIYF	TGTGCCAGCAGCGAGCGACAGGGGAGAGGAAACACCATATATTTT
TRBV6-1	.	15	TRBJ1-2	.	CASSEARRQGYGYTF	TGTGCCAGCAGTGAAGCGCGTAGGCAGGGCTATGGCTACACCTTC
TRBV4-1	.	18	TRBJ2-1	TRBD1	CASSQDDGPGQGYNEQFF	TGCGCCAGCAGCCAAGATGATGGACCGGGACAGGGCTACAATGAGCAGTTCTTC
TRBV6-4	once	15	TRBJ2-1	TRBD2	CASSALAGGYNEQFF	TGTGCCAGCAGTGCCCTAGCGGGGGGCTACAATGAGCAGTTCTTC
TRBV10-3	.	15	TRBJ2-1	.	CAISAGVSFHNEQFF	TGTGCCATCAGCGCAGGCGTCTCTTTCCACAATGAGCAGTTCTTC
TRBV11-3	.	15	TRBJ2-5	TRBD1	CASAHLTGLGETQYF	TGTGCCAGCGCCCACCTGACAGGGCTCGGAGAGACCCAGTACTTC
TRBV7-2	.	18	TRBJ2-3	TRBD2	CASSPLRGGLAAEDTQYF	TGTGCCAGCAGCCCCCTGAGGGGCGGACTAGCGGCGGAAGATACGCAGTATTTT
TRBV15	.	16	TRBJ2-5	TRBD2	CATSRDGLADQETQYF	TGTGCCACCAGCAGAGATGGGCTAGCGGACCAAGAGACCCAGTACTTC
TRBV11-2	.	15	TRBJ2-1	TRBD2	CASSFIAGLYNEQFF	TGTGCCAGCAGCTTTATAGCGGGATTATACAATGAGCAGTTCTTC
TRBV3-1/TRBV3-2	once	13	TRBJ2-2	.	CASMGSDTGELFF	TGTGCCTCCATGGGGAGCGACACCGGGGAGCTGTTTTTT
TRBV19	.	16	TRBJ1-5	TRBD1	CASSIGYRGSNQPQHF	TGTGCCAGTAGTATAGGCTACAGGGGTTCAAATCAGCCCCAGCATTTT
TRBV4-1	.	16	TRBJ1-1	.	CASSHSTGNMNTEAFF	TGCGCCAGCAGCCATAGTACAGGAAACATGAACACTGAAGCTTTCTTT
TRBV7-2	.	13	TRBJ1-4	.	CASSLYGGEKLFF	TGTGCCAGCAGCTTATACGGGGGAGAAAAACTGTTTTTT
TRBV9	.	15	TRBJ2-3	TRBD1	CASSVAGTVTDTQYF	TGTGCCAGCAGCGTAGCGGGGACAGTTACAGATACGCAGTATTTT
TRBV5-1	.	17	TRBJ2-2	TRBD2	CASSFASGRIGTGELFF	TGCGCCAGCAGCTTTGCCAGCGGGAGAATCGGCACCGGGGAGCTGTTTTTT
TRBV27	.	14	TRBJ1-1	.	CASRLSGTNTEAFF	TGTGCCAGCAGACTTTCGGGTACGAACACTGAAGCTTTCTTT
TRBV6-5	.	14	TRBJ2-3	TRBD1	CASNRDREGDTQYF	TGTGCCAGCAACCGGGACAGGGAGGGGGATACGCAGTATTTT
TRBV7-9	few	14	TRBJ2-2	TRBD2	CASSFFAGVGELFF	TGTGCCAGCAGCTTCTTTGCGGGAGTCGGGGAGCTGTTTTTT
TRBV7-9	.	16	TRBJ1-6	.	CASSLVPSSYNSPLHF	TGTGCCAGCAGCTTAGTTCCGAGCTCCTATAATTCACCCCTCCACTTT
TRBV2	.	15	TRBJ1-3	.	CASREDASSGNTIYF	TGTGCCAGCAGGGAGGACGCCAGCTCTGGAAACACCATATATTTT